This TCR beta chain appears in the sequencing data of a study of T-cell memory formation after mild COVID-19 (dated by TCRdb to the early 2020s). General notes on the study: TCR sequence clusters from the two donors were found to be largely donor specific. Two young, previously healthy adult volunteers made up the cohort, one male and one female. In a couple of donors, T-cell clones that expanded and contracted after mild COVID-19 were followed by sequencing TCRalpha and TCRbeta repertoires longitudinally.

PBMCs were isolated by Ficoll-Paque density gradient centrifugation. This clonotype was detected only a few times. It has no known antigen specificity. No base qualities exist here, and no much larger clone lies one base off it. Beyond this particular receptor, the publication reports: SARS-CoV-2 specificity of the second-wave clones peaking on day 37 was not confirmed. Contracting CD4+ clones turned up mainly in the CM and EM memory subsets, whereas EMRA was where CD8+ clones were enriched. Clones contracting from day 15 to 85 had balanced CD4/CD8 phenotypes, while a second wave expanding from day 15 to 37 was biased towards CD4+. The study covered only a couple of mild cases, and larger cohorts including severe cases with pre-infection samples were considered necessary. The detection of some responding clones in pre-infection memory suggests that pre-existing cross-reactive memory T cells joined the SARS-CoV-2 response.

The reads were generated on an Illumina NovaSeq 6000. cDNA libraries for TCRalpha and TCRbeta were prepared by 5'RACE using constant-segment primers, with sample barcodes and unique molecular identifiers added. RNA was extracted from every sample with Trizol reagent. Libraries were amplified in two PCR steps, with a second sample barcode and Illumina TruSeq adapters added in the second step. Sequencing of the libraries was done on an Illumina NovaSeq, producing 2 x 150 bp paired-end reads. Processing in the source paper ran as follows. With migec v1.2.7, reads were demultiplexed and then collapsed into UMI-guided consensus sequences. With mixcr v2.1.11, UMI consensuses were aligned to TRA and TRB V and J templates and assembled into clonotypes. A clonotype was counted as expanded or contracted only when both edgeR and NoisET called the clonotype significant, with the noise models trained on biological replicates. For edgeR calls, the cutoffs were a false discovery rate-adjusted p below 0.01 and a log2 fold-change threshold of 1. PCA with hierarchical clustering of max-normalized trajectories of the 1000 most abundant clonotypes was used as exploratory dynamics analysis. The CD4 or CD8 phenotype of responding clones was assigned using the separately sequenced CD4+ and CD8+ repertoires. In TCRdb, the public reads were trimmed at Q25 with fastp and aligned with MiXCR, with productive beta chains retained. A single entry per CDR3 protein holds the most common genes and DNA from its merged rows. The V and J calls come from TCRdb's annotation, not from the publication. Across this sample there are approximately 490,000 distinct CDR3 sequences, with about 20% seen only once. Clones ranked in the top ten supply around 13% of the sample.

Sequenced input: PBMCs or a T cell subset sorted from them (not recorded which). The sequence was obtained from an adult woman who had mild COVID-19 (a few samples of this study predate the infection). The sample titles of this study are shuffled in the database, so cell type and time point are left out; the donor was told from shared clones.

This receptor has the CDR3 CASALADTQYF. At the DNA level, the sequence is TGTGCCAGCGCCTTGGCAGATACGCAGTATTTT. The chain is made from TRBV12-3 or TRBV12-4 and TRBJ2-3; there is no confident call for the D gene. V loses 8 bases of germline sequence and J loses 4 bases, and the interval between the two ends is 7 bases. The CDR3 sequence holds 11 residues, the cysteine and phenylalanine included. The DNA shown is the 33-base CDR3, in frame from base 1.